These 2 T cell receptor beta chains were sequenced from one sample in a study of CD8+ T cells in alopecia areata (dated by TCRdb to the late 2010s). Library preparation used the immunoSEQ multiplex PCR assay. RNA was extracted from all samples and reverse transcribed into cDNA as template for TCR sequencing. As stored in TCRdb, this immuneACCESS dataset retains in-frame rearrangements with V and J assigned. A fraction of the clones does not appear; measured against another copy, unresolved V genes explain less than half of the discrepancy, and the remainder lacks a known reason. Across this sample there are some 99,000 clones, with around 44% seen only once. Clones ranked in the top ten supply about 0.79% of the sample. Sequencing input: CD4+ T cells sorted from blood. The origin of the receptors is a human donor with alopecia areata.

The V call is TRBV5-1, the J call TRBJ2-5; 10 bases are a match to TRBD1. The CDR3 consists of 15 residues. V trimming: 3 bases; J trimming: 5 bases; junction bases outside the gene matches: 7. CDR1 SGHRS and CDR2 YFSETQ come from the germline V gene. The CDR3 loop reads CASSYGTGVSETQYF. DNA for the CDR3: TGCGCCAGCAGCTACGGGACAGGGGTTTCGGAGACCCAGTACTTC.

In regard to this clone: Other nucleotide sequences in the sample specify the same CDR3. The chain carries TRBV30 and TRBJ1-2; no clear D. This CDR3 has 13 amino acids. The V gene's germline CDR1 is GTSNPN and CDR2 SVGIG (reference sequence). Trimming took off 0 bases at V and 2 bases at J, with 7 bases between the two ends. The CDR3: CAWSVEANYGYTF. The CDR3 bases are TGTGCCTGGAGTGTGGAAGCCAACTATGGCTACACCTTC.